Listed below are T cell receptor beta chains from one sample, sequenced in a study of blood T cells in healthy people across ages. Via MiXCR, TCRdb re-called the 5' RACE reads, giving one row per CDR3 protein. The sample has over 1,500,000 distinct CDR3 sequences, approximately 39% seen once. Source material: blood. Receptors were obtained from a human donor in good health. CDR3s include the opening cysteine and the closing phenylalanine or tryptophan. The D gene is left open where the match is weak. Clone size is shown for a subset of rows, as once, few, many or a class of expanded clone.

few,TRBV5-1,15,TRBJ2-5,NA,CASSPGRSQQETQYF,TGCGCCAGCAGCCCGGGCCGCTCACAACAAGAGACCCAGTACTTC
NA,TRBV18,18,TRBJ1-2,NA,CASSPGGPTRHTNYGYTF,TGTGCCAGCTCACCAGGGGGTCCAACGCGTCACACTAACTATGGCTACACCTTC
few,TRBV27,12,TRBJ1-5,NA,CASGPNNQPQHF,TGTGCCAGCGGACCCAACAATCAGCCCCAGCATTTT
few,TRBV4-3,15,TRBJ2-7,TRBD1,CASSPGQAGIYEQYF,TGCGCCAGCAGTCCCGGACAGGCCGGCATATACGAGCAGTACTTC
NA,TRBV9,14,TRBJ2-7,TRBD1,CASSVARQGNEQYF,TGTGCCAGCAGCGTAGCCCGACAGGGTAACGAGCAGTACTTC
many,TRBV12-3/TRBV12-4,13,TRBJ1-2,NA,CASSLTGLDSYTF,TGTGCCAGCAGTTTAACAGGCCTAGATTCCTACACCTTC
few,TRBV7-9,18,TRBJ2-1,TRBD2,CASSLADLGLANYNEQFF,TGTGCCAGCAGCTTAGCGGATCTGGGACTAGCGAACTACAATGAGCAGTTCTTC
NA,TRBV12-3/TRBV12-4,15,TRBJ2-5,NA,CASSRRGQSQETQYF,TGTGCCAGCAGTCGGCGGGGCCAGAGCCAAGAGACCCAGTACTTC
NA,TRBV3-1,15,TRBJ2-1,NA,CASALRLAPYNEQFF,TGTGCCAGTGCCCTGAGGCTAGCCCCCTACAATGAGCAGTTCTTC
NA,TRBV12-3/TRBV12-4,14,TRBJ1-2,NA,CASSPSGRTYGYTF,TGTGCCAGCAGTCCCTCTGGGAGAACCTATGGCTACACCTTC
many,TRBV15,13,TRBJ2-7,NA,CATSRDSSYEQYF,TGTGCCACCAGCAGAGATAGCTCCTACGAGCAGTACTTC
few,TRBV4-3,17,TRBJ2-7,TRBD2,CASSQGVASGAVPEQYF,TGCGCCAGCAGCCAGGGGGTGGCTAGCGGGGCGGTTCCCGAGCAGTACTTC
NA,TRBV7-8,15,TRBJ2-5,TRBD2,CASSLLRTSGGEQYF,TGTGCCAGCAGCCTCCTTAGGACTAGCGGGGGGGAGCAGTACTTC
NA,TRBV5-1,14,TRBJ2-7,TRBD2,CASSFAGASYEQYF,TGCGCCAGCAGCTTCGCGGGAGCCTCCTACGAGCAGTACTTC
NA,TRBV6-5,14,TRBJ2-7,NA,CASSYWGEAYEQYF,TGTGCCAGCAGTTACTGGGGGGAGGCATACGAGCAGTACTTC
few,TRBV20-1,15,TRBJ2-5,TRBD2,CSASEDAGGPGTQYF,TGCAGTGCTAGCGAGGATGCGGGGGGGCCTGGGACCCAGTACTTC
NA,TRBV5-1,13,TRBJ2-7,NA,CASSDQASYEQYF,TGCGCCAGCAGTGACCAAGCATCCTACGAGCAGTACTTC
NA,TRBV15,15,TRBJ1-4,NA,CATSHPQREGEKLFF,TGTGCCACCAGCCACCCACAGCGCGAGGGTGAAAAACTGTTTTTT
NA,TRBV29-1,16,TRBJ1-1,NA,CSVDGGQGIVNTEAFF,TGCAGCGTTGATGGGGGGCAAGGCATAGTAAACACTGAAGCTTTCTTT
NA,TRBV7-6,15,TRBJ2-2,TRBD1,CASSPDRPNTGELFF,TGTGCTAGCAGCCCGGACAGGCCGAACACCGGGGAGCTGTTTTTT
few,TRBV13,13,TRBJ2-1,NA,CASSAPRGNEQFF,TGTGCCAGCAGCGCTCCCCGGGGGAATGAGCAGTTCTTC
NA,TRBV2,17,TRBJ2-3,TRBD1,CASSLLRGQTSTDTQYF,TGTGCCAGCAGTCTCCTAAGGGGACAGACTAGCACAGATACGCAGTATTTT
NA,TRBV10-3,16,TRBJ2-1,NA,CAISVNRRLVYNEQFF,TGTGCCATCAGTGTAAACAGGAGACTGGTTTACAATGAGCAGTTCTTC
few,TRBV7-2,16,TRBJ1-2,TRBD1,CASSLQSGQGFYGYTF,TGTGCCAGCAGCCTTCAAAGCGGACAGGGATTCTATGGCTACACCTTC
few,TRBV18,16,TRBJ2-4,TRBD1,CASSPTIRDRGNIQYF,TGTGCCAGCTCACCCACCATCCGGGACAGGGGGAACATTCAGTACTTC
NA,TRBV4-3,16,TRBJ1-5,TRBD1,CASSHRDRPSNQPQHF,TGCGCCAGCAGCCACCGGGACAGGCCGAGCAATCAGCCCCAGCATTTT
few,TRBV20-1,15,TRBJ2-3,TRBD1,CSARVERGLTDTQYF,TGCAGTGCTAGAGTTGAAAGGGGGCTCACAGATACGCAGTATTTT
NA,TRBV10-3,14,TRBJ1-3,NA,CAISDVQVRNTIYF,TGTGCCATCAGTGACGTGCAGGTCCGAAACACCATATATTTT
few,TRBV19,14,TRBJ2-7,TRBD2,CASASGGGSYEQYF,TGTGCCAGTGCCAGCGGGGGGGGGTCCTACGAGCAGTACTTC
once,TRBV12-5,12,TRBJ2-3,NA,CASGWGADTQYF,TGTGCTAGTGGTTGGGGTGCAGATACGCAGTATTTT